This entry lists 10 T cell receptor beta chains sequenced from one sample in a study of beta chain features in type 1 diabetes. The study reverse transcribed the entire isolated RNA, so it sequenced expressed TCRB transcripts. TCRdb's copy holds only in-frame clones and misses some; the assay was immunoSEQ multiplex PCR. The sample yields under 350,000 clones, 8% seen once. Sequencing was performed on central memory CD4+ T cells from blood. These receptors all come from a woman aged 18 to 35 in good health.

This sequence joins TRBV11-2 and TRBJ2-7, with 10 nucleotides matching TRBD2. The junction had 10 bases not matched to a gene; V was cut back by 1 base and J by 1 base. The germline V gene encodes CDR1 SGHAT and CDR2 FQNNGV. This CDR3 is 18 amino acids long. CDR3 DNA: TGTGCCAGCAGCTTAGTCGCTAGCGGGAGAGGGGGATCCTACGAGCAGTACTTC. Its translation: CASSLVASGRGGSYEQYF.

This sequence joins TRBV7-3 and TRBJ2-5; a weak D match, TRBD2 (6 bases). This CDR3 region has 16 residues. Germline values: CDR1 SGHTA, CDR2 FQGTGA. Trimming stripped 5 bases from V and 5 bases from J, with 21 bases between. As DNA, the CDR3 is TGTGCCAGCAGCCGCCTGCGGCAGGCTGGAGGGGAGACCCAGTACTTC. Protein sequence: CASSRLRQAGGETQYF.

The chain is built from TRBV2 and TRBJ1-2; 8 positions agree with TRBD1. The CDR3 totals 12 residues. Losses at the gene ends were 4 bases for V and 14 bases for J; bases not matched to a gene: 9. CDR1 and CDR2 (germline): SNHLY, FYNNEI. The CDR3 reads CASSAGQGYATF. The CDR3 DNA follows: TGTGCCAGCAGTGCAGGACAGGGTTATGCAACCTTC.

The table lists this clone with a few counts. This chain uses TRBV9 with TRBJ1-6; no reliable D call. Germline V lookup: CDR1 SGDLS, CDR2 YYNGEE. The CDR3 is made up of 14 amino acids. V lost 0 bases, J lost 6 bases, and 7 bases lay in between. In DNA, the CDR3 is TGTGCCAGCAGCGTAGTAGGGTTTAATTCACCCCTCCACTTT. Translating it yields CASSVVGFNSPLHF.

Note on this clone: Other DNA sequences in the sample encode the same CDR3. The chain carries TRBV7-2 and TRBJ1-2, with a possible D match to TRBD1 (6 bases). CDR1 is SGHTA and CDR2 is FQGNSA in the germline V gene. The V gene lost 5 bases and the J gene lost 4 bases, with 11 bases spanning the gap. This CDR3 contains 13 residues. The CDR3 protein is CASSPGTSYGYTF. CDR3 nucleotide sequence: TGTGCCAGCAGCCCCGGGACATCCTATGGCTACACCTTC.

The chain carries TRBV2 and TRBJ1-5, with unresolved D. Trimming removed 5 bases at V and 6 bases at J, with 14 bases between. Germline loops: CDR1 SNHLY, CDR2 FYNNEI. The CDR3 is made up of 14 amino acids. CDR3: CASSFNSLGQPQHF. The CDR3 DNA follows: TGTGCCAGCAGTTTCAATAGCCTGGGTCAGCCCCAGCATTTT.

This chain links TRBV7-2 with TRBJ2-2, with D perhaps matching TRBD1 (6 bases). V was trimmed by 5 bases and J by 2 bases, leaving 9 bases between them. Germline V CDR1 and CDR2: SGHTA, FQGNSA. This CDR3 spans 14 amino acids. CDR3 region: CASSGQSNTGELFF. Written as DNA, the CDR3 is TGTGCCAGCAGCGGACAGTCTAACACCGGGGAGCTGTTTTTT.

This clone turned up a few times. This chain links TRBV6-5 with TRBJ1-4; D gene uncertain. CDR3 length: 14 amino acids. V lost 6 bases and J lost 0, with 8 bases in between. The germline V gene encodes CDR1 MNHEY and CDR2 SVGAGI. CDR3 region: CASRSGATNEKLFF. The DNA for the CDR3 is TGTGCCAGCAGAAGTGGGGCAACTAATGAAAAACTGTTTTTT.

This clone was seen more than once but under ten times. J is TRBJ2-6 and V is TRBV6-5; D is ambiguous. This CDR3 has 13 amino acids. CDR1 MNHEY and CDR2 SVGAGI come from the germline V gene. The ends were cut back, 5 bases at V and 12 bases at J, with 14 bases in the middle. CDR3 sequence (DNA): TGTGCCAGCAGTCGGCAAGGCAGACGCGTCCTGACTTTC. Protein: CASSRQGRRVLTF.

This sequence joins TRBV28 and TRBJ2-1; 8 bases agree with TRBD1. This CDR3 comprises 15 residues. The trim removed 8 bases at V and 2 bases at J, leaving 8 bases unmatched. From germline, CDR1 is MDHEN and CDR2 SYDVKM. CDR3 in amino acids: CASGPSGQAYNEQFF. CDR3 coding DNA: TGTGCCAGCGGCCCGTCGGGACAGGCCTACAATGAGCAGTTCTTC.